The next 32 T cell receptor beta chains were all read from a single sample in a study of T cell responses to AZD1222 COVID-19 vaccine. Generated by immunoSEQ multiplex PCR, the TCRdb table keeps only in-frame clones and is missing some. The sample carries more than 50,000 clones, 89% recorded once. This specimen was peripheral blood, taken on day 0 of AZD1222 vaccination. The receptors derive from an adult in good health.

This rearrangement joins TRBV7-2 to TRBJ1-3; the D gene is possibly TRBD1 (6 bases). The germline gives CDR1 SGHTA, CDR2 FQGNSA. This CDR3 has 14 residues. Deletions cut 4 bases from V and 3 bases from J, with 10 bases between. The CDR3 nucleotides read TGTGCCAGCAGCTACCGCAGGGGTGGAAACACCATATATTTT. Residues: CASSYRRGGNTIYF. The full variable domain, in which reference TRBV7-2 and TRBJ1-3 provide the parts outside the CDR3, is GAGVSQSPSNKVTEKGKDVELRCDPISGHTALYWYRQSLGQGLEFLIYFQGNSAPDKSGLPSDRFSAERTGGSVSTLTIQRTQQEDSAVYLCASSYRRGGNTIYFGEGSWLTVV.

The chain couples TRBV30 to TRBJ1-3; D not resolved. V dropped 1 base and J dropped 2 bases, with 12 bases sitting between them. The CDR3 loop spans 15 amino acids. CDR1 GTSNPN and CDR2 SVGIG come from the germline V gene (reference sequence). The CDR3 here is CAWSATSMPGNTIYF. The CDR3 DNA sequence: TGTGCCTGGAGTGCCACTTCGATGCCTGGAAACACCATATATTTT.

V usage is TRBV3-1 (or the pseudogene TRBV3-2) and J usage is TRBJ1-3; perhaps TRBD1 as D (5 bases). With 2 bases removed from V and 4 bases from J, the gap between germline ends came to 12 bases. The germline CDR1 and CDR2 sequences are LGHDT and YNNKEL (reference sequence). The CDR3 covers 15 residues. CDR3: CASSQNRGTGNTIYF. CDR3 nucleotides: TGTGCCAGCAGCCAAAATAGAGGGACCGGAAACACCATATATTTT.

The chain employs TRBV28 and TRBJ2-4, with D perhaps TRBD1 (5 bases). This CDR3 is built from 18 residues. Germline V gene sequence: CDR1 MDHEN, CDR2 SYDVKM. Between the trimmed V and J ends, which lost 2 bases and 0 bases, there was a span of 17 bases. CDR3: CASSLRLGQVLAKNIQYF. CDR3 in DNA: TGTGCCAGCAGTTTACGGCTCGGACAAGTCCTAGCCAAAAACATTCAGTACTTC.

The chain employs TRBV11-2 and TRBJ1-3; D remains unclear. CDR1 is SGHAT and CDR2 is FQNNGV in the germline V gene. This CDR3 region has 13 residues. Trimming removed 5 bases from V and 4 bases from J, with 9 bases in between. The CDR3 protein is CASSPSRGNTIYF. The DNA of the CDR3 is TGTGCCAGCAGCCCAAGTCGAGGAAACACCATATATTTT. Filled out from reference TRBV11-2 and TRBJ1-3, the complete variable domain reads EAGVAQSPRYKIIEKRQSVAFWCNPISGHATLYWYQQILGQGPKLLIQFQNNGVVDDSQLPKDRFSAERLKGVDSTLKIQPAKLEDSAVYLCASSPSRGNTIYFGEGSWLTVV.

This clone was seen a single time. This chain uses TRBV18 with TRBJ1-4, with 8 bases lining up with TRBD1. Germline V lookup: CDR1 KGHSH, CDR2 LQKENI. The CDR3 contains 15 residues. The J segment lost 10 bases and the V segment lost 3 bases, leaving 10 bases of the junction unmatched. The CDR3 coding sequence is TGTGCCAGCTCACCCCAGACAGGGGATCGTGGAAAACTGTTTTTT. Its translation is CASSPQTGDRGKLFF.

The CDR3 protein is CASSHRGQLGEQYF. In nucleotides, the CDR3 is TGTGCCAGCAGCCATCGGGGGCAGTTGGGCGAGCAGTACTTC. This sequence joins TRBV6-5 and TRBJ2-7; either TRBD1 or TRBD2 may supply D (6 bases each). V was pared by 6 bases and J by 6 bases, with 18 bases between. Germline V gene lookup returns CDR1 MNHEY and CDR2 SVGAGI. The length of the CDR3 is 14 residues.

This rearrangement joins TRBV2 to TRBJ2-2; 11 bases line up with TRBD2. Germline lookup yields CDR1 SNHLY and CDR2 FYNNEI. J gave up 5 bases and V 4 bases, and 3 bases lay outside the gene matches. The CDR3 consists of 15 residues. CDR3 bases: TGTGCCAGCAGTGGGGTAGCGGGAGGGACCGGGGAGCTGTTTTTT. It encodes CASSGVAGGTGELFF.

The chain recombines TRBV19 with TRBJ1-2, with D unclear. The germline CDR1 and CDR2 sequences are LNHDA and SQIVND (reference sequence). Trimming removed 5 bases at V and 6 bases at J, with 19 bases between. The CDR3 consists of 15 residues. The CDR3 here is CASSVSSHPVDGYTF. Here the CDR3 DNA reads TGTGCCAGTAGTGTCAGCAGTCACCCCGTCGATGGCTACACCTTC.

The chain has TRBV5-5 and TRBJ1-1; 9 bases are shared with TRBD1. The CDR3 spans 16 residues. With V trimmed by 4 bases and J by 4 bases, 11 bases remained unmatched. Germline CDR1 SGHKS, CDR2 YYEKEE (reference sequence). The CDR3 spells CASSPGTGLTGTEAFF. The CDR3 region has the DNA TGTGCCAGCAGCCCAGGGACAGGGTTGACGGGCACTGAAGCTTTCTTT.

The chain combines TRBV28 with TRBJ1-4; no firm D call. The V gene lost 3 bases and the J gene lost 5 bases, with 10 bases spanning the gap. Germline V gene lookup returns CDR1 MDHEN and CDR2 SYDVKM. The CDR3 has 14 residues. CDR3 nucleotide sequence: TGTGCCAGCAGTTTTGGGAGTTACAATGAAAAACTGTTTTTT. Its protein product is CASSFGSYNEKLFF.

This rearrangement joins TRBV27 to TRBJ2-1; 7 positions match TRBD1. The V segment lost 0 bases and the J segment 4 bases; nucleotides outside the gene matches: 3. Per germline, CDR1 MNHEY and CDR2 SMNVEV (reference sequence). There are 15 residues in the CDR3. CDR3 in amino acids: CASSLSGTAYNEQFF. CDR3 coding DNA: TGTGCCAGCAGTTTATCCGGGACAGCGTACAATGAGCAGTTCTTC.

This clone was detected once. The chain uses TRBV28 and TRBJ2-3, with 16 bases aligning to TRBD2. V gave up 4 bases and J gave up 10 bases; unmatched junction bases: 8. In germline, CDR1 is MDHEN, CDR2 SYDVKM. The CDR3 sequence is 16 residues long. CDR3 sequence reads: CASSSSGTSGRAAQYF. As DNA, the CDR3 is TGTGCCAGCAGTTCGAGCGGGACTAGCGGGAGGGCGGCGCAGTATTTT.

Only a few counts were recorded for this clone. The V call is TRBV4-2, the J call TRBJ1-3; 8 positions match TRBD1. The CDR3 totals 16 residues. J lost 4 bases, V lost 0 bases, and 5 bases had no gene match. Germline V gene sequence: CDR1 LGHNA, CDR2 YNFKEQ. The CDR3 protein is CASSQEGQARGNTIYF. The DNA for the CDR3 is TGTGCCAGCAGCCAAGAGGGACAGGCGAGAGGAAACACCATATATTTT.

The V gene is TRBV2, the J gene TRBJ1-6; 7 bases are a match to TRBD1. CDR1 is SNHLY, CDR2 FYNNEI, per germline. After removal of 6 bases from V and 5 bases from J, the junction contained 4 bases not matched to a gene. This CDR3 is 14 amino acids long. The CDR3 DNA reads TGTGCCAGCAGCGCGGGACAGAATAATTCACCCCTCCACTTT. Its protein is CASSAGQNNSPLHF. Full variable domain (rest looked up from reference TRBV2 and TRBJ1-6): EPEVTQTPSHQVTQMGQEVILRCVPISNHLYFYWYRQILGQKVEFLVSFYNNEISEKSEIFDDQFSVERPDGSNFTLKIRSTKLEDSAMYFCASSAGQNNSPLHFGNGTRLTVT.

This clone was picked up one time. The rearrangement joins TRBV29-1 to TRBJ2-5; D uncertain. The ends were cut back, 1 base at V and 2 bases at J, with 17 bases in the middle. The CDR3 extends over 16 amino acids. CDR1 and CDR2 from the germline V gene are SQVTM and ANQGSEA. The CDR3 is CSVEVGMNPDQETQYF. The CDR3 DNA follows: TGCAGCGTTGAAGTAGGGATGAACCCCGATCAAGAGACCCAGTACTTC.

The chain combines TRBV28 with TRBJ2-7; 14 positions agree with TRBD2. The ends lost 6 bases at V and 5 bases at J; junction bases unmatched: 6. There are 15 residues in the CDR3. CDR1 and CDR2 (germline): MDHEN, SYDVKM. In nucleotides, the CDR3 is TGTGCCAGCAGAACTGGGACTAGCGGGAGCCACGAGCAGTACTTC. Its translation: CASRTGTSGSHEQYF.

The chain links TRBV29-1 to TRBJ2-1; TRBD2 is a possible D gene (5 bases). The CDR3 loop spans 13 amino acids. V was clipped by 4 bases and J by 2 bases, with 9 bases between them. Germline V gene data show CDR1 as SQVTM and CDR2 as ANQGSEA. DNA of the CDR3: TGCAGCGTTGGTCCGGGAACCTACAATGAGCAGTTCTTC. Its protein product is CSVGPGTYNEQFF.

This chain connects TRBV30 to TRBJ2-5; no firm D call. The CDR3 is 12 amino acids. The germline V gene has CDR1 GTSNPN and CDR2 SVGIG (reference sequence). Trimming cost V 0 bases and J 9 bases, with 11 bases left between them. CDR3 nucleotides: TGTGCCTGGAGTGTACTTCAGGCAGCCCAGTACTTC. It codes for CAWSVLQAAQYF.

This clone was seen more than once but under ten times. The chain joins TRBV12-3 or TRBV12-4 to TRBJ1-2, with D tentatively TRBD1 (6 bases). CDR3 size: 11 residues. V was cut by 6 bases and J by 10 bases, with 12 bases left in between. CDR3 region: CASSTGFSYTF. The CDR3 nucleotides read TGTGCCAGCAGCACAGGGTTCTCCTACACCTTC.

The chain carries TRBV2 and TRBJ1-5; 7 bases are a match to TRBD1. Germline V lookup: CDR1 SNHLY, CDR2 FYNNEI. V was pared by 5 bases and J by 5 bases, with 6 bases of the junction left unmatched. The CDR3 length is 14 residues. CDR3 sequence: CASSQTGRYQPQHF. CDR3 bases: TGTGCCAGCAGTCAGACAGGGAGATATCAGCCCCAGCATTTT.

The rearrangement uses TRBV19 and TRBJ1-5; D is undetermined. This CDR3 contains 15 residues. Trimming stripped 7 bases from V and 2 bases from J, with 15 bases between. From germline, CDR1 is LNHDA and CDR2 SQIVND (reference sequence). CDR3 in amino acids: CASTYGVVGNQPQHF. The CDR3 DNA reads as TGTGCCAGTACTTACGGGGTAGTCGGCAATCAGCCCCAGCATTTT.

The chain is built from TRBV10-2 and TRBJ2-1; 14 nucleotides line up with TRBD2. The V and J ends lost 8 bases and 7 bases, in that order; junction bases with no gene match: 13. The CDR3 consists of 17 residues. Per the germline V gene, CDR1 is WSHSY and CDR2 is SAAADI. The CDR3 spells CASSGPGTSGRPNEQFF. The CDR3, as DNA: TGCGCCAGCTCGGGTCCCGGGACTAGCGGGAGACCGAATGAGCAGTTCTTC.

The chain employs TRBV14 and TRBJ2-5; unclear D gene. The V end was cut by 3 bases, the J end by 4 bases, with 3 bases between. Germline CDR1 is SGHDN and CDR2 is FVKESK. This CDR3 is built from 11 residues. The CDR3 region is CASSQAETQYF. CDR3 DNA: TGTGCCAGCAGCCAGGCAGAGACCCAGTACTTC.

This chain uses TRBV28 with TRBJ2-1, with TRBD2 as a possible D gene (6 bases). CDR1 and CDR2 (germline): MDHEN, SYDVKM. CDR3 length: 12 residues. Trimming removed 6 bases from V and 10 bases from J, with 13 bases in between. The CDR3 region is CASSRLGLEQFF. The CDR3 DNA sequence: TGTGCCAGCAGCCGACTGGGACTCGAGCAGTTCTTC.

The chain links TRBV28 to TRBJ1-2; 7 bases are a match to TRBD1. This CDR3 region has 14 residues. Germline lookup yields CDR1 MDHEN and CDR2 SYDVKM. With 6 bases clipped from V and 7 bases from J, the junction kept 11 bases outside the gene matches. The CDR3 DNA reads as TGTGCCAGCAGCGGGTCAAGGGACAGTCGTGGCTACACCTTC. Translating gives CASSGSRDSRGYTF.

CDR3 DNA sequence: TGTGCCAGCAGTTACGCGTTGGGAGCGCAGTATTTT. Amino acids: CASSYALGAQYF. The chain combines TRBV6-2 or TRBV6-3 with TRBJ2-3, with D perhaps TRBD2 (5 bases). Looked up from germline, CDR1 is MNHEY and CDR2 is SVGEGT. V lost 2 bases and J 10 bases, leaving 10 bases between the germline ends. The CDR3 contains 12 residues.

The chain combines TRBV15 with TRBJ1-3; the match to TRBD1 covers 7 bases. V shed 2 bases and J 0 bases; nucleotides not matched to a gene: 7. This CDR3 region has 17 residues. CDR1 and CDR2 (germline): LNHNV, YYDKDF (reference sequence). The CDR3 region has the DNA TGTGCCACCAGCAGAACCTACAGGGGCCGCTCTGGAAACACCATATATTTT. Translated: CATSRTYRGRSGNTIYF.

The chain recombines TRBV30 with TRBJ2-7; D is perhaps TRBD1 or TRBD2 (5 bases each). The CDR3 loop spans 15 amino acids. Germline assignment: CDR1 GTSNPN and CDR2 SVGIG (reference sequence). V lost 3 bases and J lost 0, with 15 bases in between. The CDR3 region has the DNA TGTGCCTGGAGCAAGGGACCGCGTAGCTCCTACGAGCAGTACTTC. Translation gives CAWSKGPRSSYEQYF.

This clone was seen only a few times. This chain joins TRBV4-1 and TRBJ1-1, with 7 positions matching TRBD1. There are 15 residues in the CDR3. The V and J ends lost 1 base and 1 base, in that order; junction bases with no gene match: 3. The germline CDR1 and CDR2 sequences are MGHRA and YSYEKL. CDR3 nucleotide sequence: TGCGCCAGCAGCCAAGTGAAGGGGGCGAACACTGAAGCTTTCTTT. It translates to CASSQVKGANTEAFF.

The chain recombines TRBV5-1 with TRBJ2-2; the match to TRBD2 covers 8 bases. CDR1 and CDR2 from the germline V gene are SGHRS and YFSETQ. Losses at the gene ends were 4 bases for V and 2 bases for J; bases not matched to a gene: 10. The CDR3 runs to 17 residues. The CDR3 DNA reads as TGCGCCAGCAGCCCGGGCAATTTAGCGGGAAACACCGGGGAGCTGTTTTTT. Amino acid sequence: CASSPGNLAGNTGELFF.

The gene calls are TRBV25-1 and TRBJ2-7; D gene unclear. The CDR3 is 14 residues long. The ends were cut back, 2 bases at V and 4 bases at J, with 12 bases in the middle. The germline CDR1 and CDR2 sequences are MGHDK and SYGVNS. The CDR3: CASSEVSNNYEQYF. Written as DNA, the CDR3 is TGTGCCAGCAGTGAAGTTAGCAATAATTACGAGCAGTACTTC.